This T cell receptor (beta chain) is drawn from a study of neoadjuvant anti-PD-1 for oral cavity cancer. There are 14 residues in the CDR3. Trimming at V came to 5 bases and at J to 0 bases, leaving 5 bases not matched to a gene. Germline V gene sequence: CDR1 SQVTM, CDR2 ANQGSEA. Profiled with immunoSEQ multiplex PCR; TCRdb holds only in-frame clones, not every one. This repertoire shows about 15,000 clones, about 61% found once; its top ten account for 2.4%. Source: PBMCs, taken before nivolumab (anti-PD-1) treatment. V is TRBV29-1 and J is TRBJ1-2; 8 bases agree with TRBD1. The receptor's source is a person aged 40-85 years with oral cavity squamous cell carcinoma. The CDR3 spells CSVNRGTSNYGYTF. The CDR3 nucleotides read TGCAGCGTTAACAGGGGGACTTCTAACTATGGCTACACCTTC.